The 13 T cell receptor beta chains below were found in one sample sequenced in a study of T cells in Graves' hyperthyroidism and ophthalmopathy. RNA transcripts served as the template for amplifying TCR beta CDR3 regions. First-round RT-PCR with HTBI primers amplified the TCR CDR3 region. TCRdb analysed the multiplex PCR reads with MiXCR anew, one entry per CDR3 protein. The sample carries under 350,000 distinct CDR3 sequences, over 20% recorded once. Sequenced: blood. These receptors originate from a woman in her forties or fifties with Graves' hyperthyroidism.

CDR3 bases: TGTGCCTGGAGTGTACTCTCGGGGATTGATGGCTACACCTTC. The encoded protein is CAWSVLSGIDGYTF. The V and J genes are TRBV30 and TRBJ1-2, with D unresolved. The V gene's germline CDR1 is GTSNPN and CDR2 SVGIG (reference sequence). This CDR3 contains 14 residues. Trimming shortened V by 0 bases and J by 6 bases, and 14 bases separated the two germline ends. Full variable domain (remainder filled in from reference TRBV30 and TRBJ1-2): SQTIHQWPATLVQPVGSPLSLECTVEGTSNPNLYWYRQAAGRGLQLLFYSVGIGQISSEVPQNLSASRPQDRQFILSSKKLLLSDSGFYLCAWSVLSGIDGYTFGSGTRLTVV.

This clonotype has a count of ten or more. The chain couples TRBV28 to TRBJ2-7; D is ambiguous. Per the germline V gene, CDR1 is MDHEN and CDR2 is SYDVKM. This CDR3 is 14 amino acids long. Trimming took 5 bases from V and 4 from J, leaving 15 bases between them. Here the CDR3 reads CASSTPRPPYEQYF. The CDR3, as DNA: TGTGCCAGCAGTACCCCTCGGCCCCCTTACGAGCAGTACTTC.

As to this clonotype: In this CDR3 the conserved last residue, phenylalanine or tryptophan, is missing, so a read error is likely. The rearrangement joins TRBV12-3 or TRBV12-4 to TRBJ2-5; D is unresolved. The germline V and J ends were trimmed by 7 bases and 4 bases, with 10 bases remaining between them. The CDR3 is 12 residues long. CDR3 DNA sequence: TGTGCCAGCACCGCAGTCGGAGAGACCCAGTACCTC. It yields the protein CASTAVGETQYL.

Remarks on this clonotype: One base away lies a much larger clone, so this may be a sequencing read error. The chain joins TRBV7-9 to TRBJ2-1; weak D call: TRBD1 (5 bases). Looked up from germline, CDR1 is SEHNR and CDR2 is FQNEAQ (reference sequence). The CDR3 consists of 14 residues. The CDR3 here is CANSFTGPGNEQFF. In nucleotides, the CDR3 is TGTGCCAACAGCTTTACAGGCCCTGGGAATGAGCAGTTCTTC.

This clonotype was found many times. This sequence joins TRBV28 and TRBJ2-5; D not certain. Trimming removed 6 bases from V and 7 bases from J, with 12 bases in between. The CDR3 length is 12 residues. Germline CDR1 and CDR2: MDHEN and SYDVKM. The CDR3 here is CASRDLLTTQYF. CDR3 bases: TGTGCCAGCAGAGATCTCCTGACGACCCAGTACTTC.

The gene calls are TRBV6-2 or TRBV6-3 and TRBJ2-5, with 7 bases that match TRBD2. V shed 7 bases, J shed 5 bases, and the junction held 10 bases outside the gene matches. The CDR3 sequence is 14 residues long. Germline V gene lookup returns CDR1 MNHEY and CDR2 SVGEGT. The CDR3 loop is CASTNGGSRETQYF. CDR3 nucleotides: TGTGCCAGCACCAACGGGGGGTCTCGGGAGACCCAGTACTTC.

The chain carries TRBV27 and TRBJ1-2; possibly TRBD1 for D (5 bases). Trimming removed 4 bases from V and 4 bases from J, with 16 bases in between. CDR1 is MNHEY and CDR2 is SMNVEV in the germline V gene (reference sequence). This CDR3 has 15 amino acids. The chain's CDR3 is CASSSPGQGSYGYTF. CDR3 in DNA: TGTGCCAGCAGTTCCCCGGGGCAAGGGTCCTATGGCTACACCTTC.

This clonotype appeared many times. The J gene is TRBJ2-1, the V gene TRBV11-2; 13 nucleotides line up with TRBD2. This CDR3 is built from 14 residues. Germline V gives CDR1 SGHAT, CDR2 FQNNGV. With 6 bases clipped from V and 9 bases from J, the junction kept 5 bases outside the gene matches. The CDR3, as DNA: TGTGCCAGCAGACGGACTAGCGGGAGCGTTGAGCAGTTCTTC. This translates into CASRRTSGSVEQFF.

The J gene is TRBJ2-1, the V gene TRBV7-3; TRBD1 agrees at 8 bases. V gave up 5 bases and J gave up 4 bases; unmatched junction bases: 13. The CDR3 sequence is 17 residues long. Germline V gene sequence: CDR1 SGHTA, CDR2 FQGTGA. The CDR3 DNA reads TGTGCCAGCAGCAACAACCCAGGGGGCTTTGGGTACAATGAGCAGTTCTTC. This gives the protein CASSNNPGGFGYNEQFF. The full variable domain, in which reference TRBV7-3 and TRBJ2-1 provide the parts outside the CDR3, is GAGVSQTPSNKVTEKGKYVELRCDPISGHTALYWYRQSLGQGPEFLIYFQGTGAADDSGLPNDRFFAVRPEGSVSTLKIQRTERGDSAVYLCASSNNPGGFGYNEQFFGPGTRLTVL.

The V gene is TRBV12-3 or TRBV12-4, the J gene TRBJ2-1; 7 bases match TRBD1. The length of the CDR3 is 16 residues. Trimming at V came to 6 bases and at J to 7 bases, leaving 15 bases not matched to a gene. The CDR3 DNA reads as TGTGCCAGCAGGAGATCGACAGGGATGAGTGTGAATGAGCAGTTCTTC. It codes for CASRRSTGMSVNEQFF.

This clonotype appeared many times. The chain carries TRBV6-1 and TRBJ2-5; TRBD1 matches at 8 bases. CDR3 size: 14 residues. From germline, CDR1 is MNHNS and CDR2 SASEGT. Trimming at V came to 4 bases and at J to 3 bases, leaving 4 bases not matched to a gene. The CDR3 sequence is CASSGQGTEETQYF. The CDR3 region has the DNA TGTGCCAGCAGTGGACAGGGGACGGAAGAGACCCAGTACTTC.

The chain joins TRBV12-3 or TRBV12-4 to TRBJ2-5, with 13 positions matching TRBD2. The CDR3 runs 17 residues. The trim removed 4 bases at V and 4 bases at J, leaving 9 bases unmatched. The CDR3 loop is CASSWGLAGIPSETQYF. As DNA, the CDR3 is TGTGCCAGCAGTTGGGGACTAGCGGGAATCCCCTCAGAGACCCAGTACTTC.

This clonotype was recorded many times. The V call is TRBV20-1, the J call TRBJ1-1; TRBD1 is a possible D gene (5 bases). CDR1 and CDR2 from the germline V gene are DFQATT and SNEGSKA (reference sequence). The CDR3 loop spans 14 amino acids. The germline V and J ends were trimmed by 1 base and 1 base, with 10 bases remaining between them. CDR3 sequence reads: CSARGWGWNTEAFF. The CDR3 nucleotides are TGCAGTGCTAGAGGTTGGGGCTGGAACACTGAAGCTTTCTTT.